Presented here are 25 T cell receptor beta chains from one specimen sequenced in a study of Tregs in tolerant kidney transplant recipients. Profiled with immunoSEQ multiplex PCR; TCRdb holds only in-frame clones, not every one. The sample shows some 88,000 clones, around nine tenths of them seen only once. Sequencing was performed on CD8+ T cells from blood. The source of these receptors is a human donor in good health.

The CDR3 sequence is CASSHNTQYF. The CDR3 nucleotides are TGTGCCAGCAGCCATAATACGCAGTATTTT. This chain joins TRBV7-9 and TRBJ2-3; D not certain. CDR3 size: 10 residues. The germline CDR1 and CDR2 sequences are SEHNR and FQNEAQ (reference sequence). V lost 5 bases to trimming and J lost 7 bases, with 4 bases between them.

The CDR3 loop reads CATSPRESANEKLFF. The CDR3 coding sequence is TGTGCCACCAGCCCGCGCGAGAGCGCGAATGAAAAACTGTTTTTT. The V gene is TRBV15, the J gene TRBJ1-4; no reliable D call. CDR3 length equals 15 residues. V lost 5 bases to trimming and J lost 5 bases, with 15 bases between them. Germline CDR1 LNHNV, CDR2 YYDKDF (reference sequence).

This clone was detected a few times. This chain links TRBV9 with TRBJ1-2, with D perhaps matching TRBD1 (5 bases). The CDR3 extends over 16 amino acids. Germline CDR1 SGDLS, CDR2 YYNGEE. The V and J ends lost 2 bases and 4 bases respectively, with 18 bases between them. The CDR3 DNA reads TGTGCCAGCAGCGTTTCCGGGACCCAAGGAGGCTATGGCTACACCTTC. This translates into CASSVSGTQGGYGYTF.

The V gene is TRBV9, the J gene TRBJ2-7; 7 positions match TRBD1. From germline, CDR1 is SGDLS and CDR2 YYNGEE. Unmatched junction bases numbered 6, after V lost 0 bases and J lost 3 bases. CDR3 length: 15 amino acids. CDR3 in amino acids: CASSVGTGVGYEQYF. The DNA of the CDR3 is TGTGCCAGCAGCGTAGGAACAGGGGTCGGCTACGAGCAGTACTTC.

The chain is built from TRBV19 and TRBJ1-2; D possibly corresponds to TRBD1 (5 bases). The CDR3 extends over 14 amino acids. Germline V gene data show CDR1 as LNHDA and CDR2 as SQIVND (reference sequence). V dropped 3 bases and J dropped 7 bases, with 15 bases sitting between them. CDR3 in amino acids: CASSIAQGSLGYTF. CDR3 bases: TGTGCCAGTAGTATTGCGCAGGGCAGTCTTGGCTACACCTTC.

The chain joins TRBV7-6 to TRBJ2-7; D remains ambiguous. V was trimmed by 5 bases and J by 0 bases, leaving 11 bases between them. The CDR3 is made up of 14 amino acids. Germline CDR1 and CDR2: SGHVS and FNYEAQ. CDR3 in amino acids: CASSPRQSSYEQYF. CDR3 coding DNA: TGTGCCAGCAGCCCTCGACAAAGCTCCTACGAGCAGTACTTC.

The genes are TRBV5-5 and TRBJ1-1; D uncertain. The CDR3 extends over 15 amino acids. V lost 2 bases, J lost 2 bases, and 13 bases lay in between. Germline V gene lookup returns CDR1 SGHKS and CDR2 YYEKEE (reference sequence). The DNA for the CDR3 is TGTGCCAGCAGCTTCACGCCCGTCCCCAACACTGAAGCTTTCTTT. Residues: CASSFTPVPNTEAFF. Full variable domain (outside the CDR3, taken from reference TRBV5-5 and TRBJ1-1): DAGVTQSPTHLIKTRGQQVTLRCSPISGHKSVSWYQQVLGQGPQFIFQYYEKEERGRGNFPDRFSARQFPNYSSELNVNALLLGDSALYLCASSFTPVPNTEAFFGQGTRLTVV.

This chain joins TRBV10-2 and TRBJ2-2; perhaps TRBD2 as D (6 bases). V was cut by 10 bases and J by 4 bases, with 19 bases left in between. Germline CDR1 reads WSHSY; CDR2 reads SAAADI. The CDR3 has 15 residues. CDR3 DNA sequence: TGCGCCATCATAGCTAGCGAGGTTGGCACCGGGGAGCTGTTTTTT. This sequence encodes CAIIASEVGTGELFF.

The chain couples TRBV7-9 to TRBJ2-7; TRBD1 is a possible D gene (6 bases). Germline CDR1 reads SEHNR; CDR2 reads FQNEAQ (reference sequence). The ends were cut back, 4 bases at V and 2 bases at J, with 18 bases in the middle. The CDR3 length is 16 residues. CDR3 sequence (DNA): TGTGCCAGCAGCTCCAGTTTAGGACAGCCTCCCTACGAGCAGTACTTC. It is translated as CASSSSLGQPPYEQYF. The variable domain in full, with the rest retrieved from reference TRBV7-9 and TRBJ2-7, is DTGVSQNPRHKITKRGQNVTFRCDPISEHNRLYWYRQTLGQGPEFLTYFQNEAQLEKSRLLSDRFSAERPKGSFSTLEIQRTEQGDSAMYLCASSSSLGQPPYEQYFGPGTRLTVT.

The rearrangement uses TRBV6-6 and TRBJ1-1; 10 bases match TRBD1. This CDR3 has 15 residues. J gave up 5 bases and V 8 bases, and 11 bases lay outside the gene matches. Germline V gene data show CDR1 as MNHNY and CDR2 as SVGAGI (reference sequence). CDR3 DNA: TGTGCCAGCGCCTATTCCCGGGACAGGGGAACTGAAGCTTTCTTT. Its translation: CASAYSRDRGTEAFF.

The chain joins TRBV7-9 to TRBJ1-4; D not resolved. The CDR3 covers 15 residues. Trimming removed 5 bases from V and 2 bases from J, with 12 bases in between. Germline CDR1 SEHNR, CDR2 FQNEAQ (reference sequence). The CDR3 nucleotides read TGTGCCAGCAGCGGGTTCCTTGGGACTAATGAAAAACTGTTTTTT. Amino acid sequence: CASSGFLGTNEKLFF. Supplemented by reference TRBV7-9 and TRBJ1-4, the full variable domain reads DTGVSQNPRHKITKRGQNVTFRCDPISEHNRLYWYRQTLGQGPEFLTYFQNEAQLEKSRLLSDRFSAERPKGSFSTLEIQRTEQGDSAMYLCASSGFLGTNEKLFFGSGTQLSVL.

CDR3 loop: CASREIGLAGETQYF. The CDR3 region has the DNA TGCGCCAGCAGAGAGATAGGTCTAGCCGGAGAGACCCAGTACTTC. The chain employs TRBV10-2 and TRBJ2-5; a possible D gene is TRBD2 (5 bases). The CDR3 spans 15 residues. Germline-derived CDR1 and CDR2 are WSHSY and SAAADI. The V gene lost 6 bases and the J gene lost 4 bases, with 18 bases spanning the gap.

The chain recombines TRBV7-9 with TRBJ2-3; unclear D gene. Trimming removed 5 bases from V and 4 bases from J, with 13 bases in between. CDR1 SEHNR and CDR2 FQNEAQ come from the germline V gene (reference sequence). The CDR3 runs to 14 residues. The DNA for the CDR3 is TGTGCCAGCAGCCCACCCCTCGGGCCAGATACGCAGTATTTT. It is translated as CASSPPLGPDTQYF. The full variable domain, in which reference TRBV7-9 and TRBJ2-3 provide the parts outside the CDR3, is DTGVSQNPRHKITKRGQNVTFRCDPISEHNRLYWYRQTLGQGPEFLTYFQNEAQLEKSRLLSDRFSAERPKGSFSTLEIQRTEQGDSAMYLCASSPPLGPDTQYFGPGTRLTVL.

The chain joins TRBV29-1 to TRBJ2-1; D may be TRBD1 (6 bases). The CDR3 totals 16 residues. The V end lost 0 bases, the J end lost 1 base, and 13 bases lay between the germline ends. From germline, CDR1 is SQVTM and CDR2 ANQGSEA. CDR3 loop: CSVEDRGGWSYNEQFF. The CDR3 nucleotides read TGCAGCGTTGAAGACAGAGGGGGTTGGTCCTACAATGAGCAGTTCTTC.

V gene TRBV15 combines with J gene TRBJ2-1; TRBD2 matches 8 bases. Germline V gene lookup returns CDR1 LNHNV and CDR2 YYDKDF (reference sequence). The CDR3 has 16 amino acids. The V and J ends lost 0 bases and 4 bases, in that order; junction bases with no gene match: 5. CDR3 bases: TGTGCCACCAGCAGAGATATCCAGCGGGAGTACAATGAGCAGTTCTTC. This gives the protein CATSRDIQREYNEQFF.

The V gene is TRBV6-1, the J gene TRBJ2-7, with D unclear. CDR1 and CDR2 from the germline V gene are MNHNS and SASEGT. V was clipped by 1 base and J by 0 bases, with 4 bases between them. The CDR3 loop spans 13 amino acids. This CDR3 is CASSEGSSYEQYF. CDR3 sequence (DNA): TGTGCCAGCAGTGAAGGGTCCTCCTACGAGCAGTACTTC.

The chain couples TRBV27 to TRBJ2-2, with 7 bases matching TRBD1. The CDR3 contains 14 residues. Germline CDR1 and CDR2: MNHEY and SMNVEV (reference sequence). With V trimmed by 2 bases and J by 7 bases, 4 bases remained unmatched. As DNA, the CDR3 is TGTGCCAGCAGTTTAATAGGGGGCGGCGGGGAGCTGTTTTTT. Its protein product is CASSLIGGGGELFF.

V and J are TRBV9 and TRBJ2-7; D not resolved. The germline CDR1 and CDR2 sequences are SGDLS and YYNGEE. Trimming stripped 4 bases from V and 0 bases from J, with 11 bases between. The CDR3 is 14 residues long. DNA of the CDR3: TGTGCCAGCAGCACGGGCTACTCCTCCTACGAGCAGTACTTC. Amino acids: CASSTGYSSYEQYF.

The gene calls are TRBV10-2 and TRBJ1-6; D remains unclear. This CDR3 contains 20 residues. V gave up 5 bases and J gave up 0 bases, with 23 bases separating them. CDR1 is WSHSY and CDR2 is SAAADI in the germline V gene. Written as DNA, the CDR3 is TGCGCCAGCAGTTTAAAGCCGGGGTATAAATCGAGCTCCTATAATTCACCCCTCCACTTT. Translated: CASSLKPGYKSSSYNSPLHF.

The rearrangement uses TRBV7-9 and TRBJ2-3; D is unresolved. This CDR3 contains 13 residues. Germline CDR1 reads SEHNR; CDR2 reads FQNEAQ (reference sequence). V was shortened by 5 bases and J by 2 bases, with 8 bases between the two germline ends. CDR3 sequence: CASSPWDTDTQYF. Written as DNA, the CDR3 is TGTGCCAGCAGCCCGTGGGACACAGATACGCAGTATTTT.

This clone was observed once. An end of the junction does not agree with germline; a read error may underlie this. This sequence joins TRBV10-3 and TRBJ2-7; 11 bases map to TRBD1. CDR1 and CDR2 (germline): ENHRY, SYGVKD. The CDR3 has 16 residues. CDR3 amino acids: CAISESRTGGFYERYF. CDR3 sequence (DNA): TGTGCCATCAGTGAGTCCAGGACAGGGGGCTTTTACGAGCGGTACTTC.

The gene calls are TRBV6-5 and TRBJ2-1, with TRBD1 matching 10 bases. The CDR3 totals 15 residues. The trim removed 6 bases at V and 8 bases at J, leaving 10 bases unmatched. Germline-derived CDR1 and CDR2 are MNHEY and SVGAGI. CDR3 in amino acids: CASRARDRGWDEQFF. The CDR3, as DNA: TGTGCCAGCAGAGCCAGGGACAGGGGCTGGGATGAGCAGTTCTTC.

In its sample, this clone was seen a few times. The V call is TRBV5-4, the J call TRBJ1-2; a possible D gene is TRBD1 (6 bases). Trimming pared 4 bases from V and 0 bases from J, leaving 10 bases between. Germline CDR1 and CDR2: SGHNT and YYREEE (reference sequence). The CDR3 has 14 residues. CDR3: CASSPQGPNYGYTF. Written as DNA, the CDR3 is TGTGCCAGCAGCCCACAGGGACCTAACTATGGCTACACCTTC.

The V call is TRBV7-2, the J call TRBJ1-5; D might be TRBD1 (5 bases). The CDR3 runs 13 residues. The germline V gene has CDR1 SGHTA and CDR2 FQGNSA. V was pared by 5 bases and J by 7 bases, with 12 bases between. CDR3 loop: CASSHEGWQPQHF. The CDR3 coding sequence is TGTGCCAGCAGCCACGAGGGGTGGCAGCCCCAGCATTTT.

DNA for the CDR3: TGTGCCAGCTCACAATCACAGGGTTTGATCGAAAAACTGTTTTTT. Translation gives CASSQSQGLIEKLFF. The genes are TRBV18 and TRBJ1-4; tentatively, D is TRBD1 (6 bases). There are 15 residues in the CDR3. In germline, CDR1 is KGHSH, CDR2 LQKENI. Between the trimmed V and J ends, which lost 4 bases and 8 bases, there was a span of 17 bases.